These T cell receptor beta chains were read from a single sample in a study of blood T cells in healthy people across ages. Via MiXCR, TCRdb re-called the 5' RACE reads, giving one row per CDR3 protein. The table lists over 1,500,000 distinct CDR3 sequences, approximately 39% of them singletons. The source material was blood. The source of these receptors is a human donor in good health. Both conserved end residues are part of each CDR3. D genes are given only for firm matches. Some rows have no size entry. The others give once, few or many, or a class for an expanded clone.

v_gene	abundance	d_gene	j_gene	CDR3nt	CDR3aa
TRBV6-1	NA	NA	TRBJ1-1	TGTGCCAGCAGGGACCAAGTGAGGACTGAAGCTTTCTTT	CASRDQVRTEAFF
TRBV9	NA	TRBD1	TRBJ2-5	TGTGCCAGCAGCGTAGCGACAGGGGGTTTTACCACCCCAGAGACCCAGTACTTC	CASSVATGGFTTPETQYF
TRBV7-8	NA	TRBD1	TRBJ1-5	TGTGCCAGCAGCTTGATGGACAGGTCCGTCAATCAGCCCCAGCATTTT	CASSLMDRSVNQPQHF
TRBV4-3	NA	NA	TRBJ1-4	TGCGCCAGCAGCCTCGTTACAGGGACTGCAACTAATGAAAAACTGTTTTTT	CASSLVTGTATNEKLFF
TRBV28	few	NA	TRBJ1-2	TGTGCCAGCAGTCCCACTTCAGGGTCGCGCGGCTACACCTTC	CASSPTSGSRGYTF
TRBV7-9	NA	NA	TRBJ1-4	TGTGCCAGCAGCCTCACAGCTGGGAAGGAAAAACTGTTTTTT	CASSLTAGKEKLFF
TRBV11-1	few	TRBD1	TRBJ2-4	TGTGCCAGCAGTCAGGACAGGGGCAAAAACATTCAGTACTTC	CASSQDRGKNIQYF
TRBV5-5	few	NA	TRBJ1-1	TGTGCCAGCAGCTTGGATGATGGAGGGTCTGAAGCTTTCTTT	CASSLDDGGSEAFF
TRBV7-2	few	TRBD1	TRBJ2-7	TGTGCCAGCAGCTCAGCCCGGACAGGGGGCACCTACGAGCAGTACTTC	CASSSARTGGTYEQYF
TRBV6-6	NA	NA	TRBJ2-3	NA	CASSRLSWDLDTQYF
TRBV11-2	NA	NA	TRBJ2-2	TGTGCCAGCAGCTTATTAGATCCCACGTACACCGGGGAGCTGTTTTTT	CASSLLDPTYTGELFF
TRBV11-3	NA	NA	TRBJ2-7	TGTGCCAGCAGCTCAGATTTTAACGAGCAGTACTTC	CASSSDFNEQYF
TRBV6-5	NA	TRBD1	TRBJ2-1	TGTGCCAGCAGGACAGGGGTTGGGGAGCAGTTCTTC	CASRTGVGEQFF
TRBV7-8	few	NA	TRBJ2-7	TGTGCCAGCAGCTTAAATGTGGCCTACGAGCAGTACTTC	CASSLNVAYEQYF
TRBV7-2	NA	TRBD1	TRBJ1-1	TGTGCCAGCTGCTTTAACAGGGGCACGAACACTGAAGCTTTCTTT	CASCFNRGTNTEAFF
TRBV12-3/TRBV12-4	NA	TRBD1	TRBJ1-5	TGTGCCAGCAGGAGGGCGGACAGGGGGCATGGTCAGCCCCAGCATTTT	CASRRADRGHGQPQHF
TRBV20-1	few	NA	TRBJ2-1	TGCAGTGCTAGAAACGCAGGGGCCAGTCTTTACAATGAGCAGTTCTTC	CSARNAGASLYNEQFF
TRBV13	few	TRBD1	TRBJ2-1	TGTGCCAGCAGCTCCACGACAGGGGCTAATCCCAATGAGCAGTTCTTC	CASSSTTGANPNEQFF
TRBV5-1	NA	TRBD2	TRBJ2-3	TGCGCCAGCAGCTTGGGCTTGGGGCTAGCGGGGCCTCGCACAGATACGCAGTATTTT	CASSLGLGLAGPRTDTQYF
TRBV28	few	NA	TRBJ2-5	TGTGCCAGCAGTTCCCCGGCCTCTTCGGGCCAAGAGACCCAGTACTTC	CASSSPASSGQETQYF
TRBV15	few	NA	TRBJ2-5	TGTGCCACCAGCAGAGATGGAGGGACACAAGAGACCCAGTACTTC	CATSRDGGTQETQYF
TRBV4-3	NA	TRBD1	TRBJ2-1	TGCGCCAGCAGCCAAGATCCCGGGACAGCTTCTTCTATCGATGAGCAGTTCTTC	CASSQDPGTASSIDEQFF
TRBV2	few	TRBD1	TRBJ2-7	TGTGCCAGCAGTGAAGGCCCTGGACAGGGCCGCTACGAGCAGTACTTC	CASSEGPGQGRYEQYF
TRBV6-2/TRBV6-3	NA	TRBD1	TRBJ1-2	TGTGCCAGCAGATACACCGGGACAGAGTATGGCTACACCTTC	CASRYTGTEYGYTF
TRBV24-1	few	NA	TRBJ2-5	TGTGCCACCAGTGATCCTAGAACAGGGAAACGGACCCAAGAGACCCAGTACTTC	CATSDPRTGKRTQETQYF
TRBV4-3	NA	NA	TRBJ2-2	TGCGCCACCAACAGGGTCGTCGGGGCCGGGGAGCTGTTTTTT	CATNRVVGAGELFF
TRBV7-8	NA	NA	TRBJ2-3	TGTGCCAGCAGCTCAAGATTAAGCACAGATACGCAGTATTTT	CASSSRLSTDTQYF
TRBV7-2	NA	TRBD2	TRBJ2-2	TGTGCCAGCAGCTTAGTCGTCGGGGGGACCACCGGGGAGCTGTTTTTT	CASSLVVGGTTGELFF
TRBV6-2/TRBV6-3	NA	NA	TRBJ2-5	TGTGCCAGCAGTTACTCATTTGGCGTTAACGGAGAGACCCAGTACTTC	CASSYSFGVNGETQYF
TRBV6-2/TRBV6-3	NA	TRBD1	TRBJ1-5	TGTGCCAGCAGTATGGACAGGGGAACTTATCAGCCCCAGCATTTT	CASSMDRGTYQPQHF
TRBV19	NA	NA	TRBJ1-1	TGTGCCAGTACCCAAACGCCGGGCCGCGCTTTCTTT	CASTQTPGRAFF
TRBV4-3	NA	NA	TRBJ1-1	TGCGCCGGCAGCCAAGACAGGAGAATGAACACTGAAGCTTTCTTT	CAGSQDRRMNTEAFF
TRBV24-1	many	NA	TRBJ2-1	TGTGCCACCAGTGATCCCTACAATGAGCAGTTCTTC	CATSDPYNEQFF
TRBV5-6	NA	TRBD1	TRBJ1-2	TGTGCCAGCAGCACCCGGGACAGGGGCACCTATGGCTACACCTTC	CASSTRDRGTYGYTF
TRBV10-3	once	TRBD1	TRBJ1-1	TGTGCCATCAAAGACAGGGCCATGAACACTGAAGCTTTCTTT	CAIKDRAMNTEAFF
TRBV9	NA	NA	TRBJ1-6	TGTGCCAGCAGCTCTGGAGTCGATAGGGGTTCACCCCTCCACTTT	CASSSGVDRGSPLHF
TRBV6-6	few	NA	TRBJ1-6	TGTGCCAGCAGTTACTTGGACAGCTCCTATAATTCACCCCTCCACTTT	CASSYLDSSYNSPLHF
TRBV6-6	NA	TRBD1	TRBJ1-1	TGTGCCAGCACCGAGCGGGACAGGGACGCCACTGAAGCTTTCTTT	CASTERDRDATEAFF
TRBV4-1	NA	TRBD1	TRBJ2-7	TGCGCCAGCAGCCAAGCCTTGACAGGGATCTACGAGCAGTACTTC	CASSQALTGIYEQYF
TRBV20-1	NA	NA	TRBJ1-2	TGCAGTGCTAGCCGGGGGGCCGGAGATGGCTACACCTTC	CSASRGAGDGYTF
TRBV9	few	NA	TRBJ1-4	TGTGCCAGCAGCACTACCCCGCGGGGCAGCAATGAAAAACTGTTTTTT	CASSTTPRGSNEKLFF
TRBV5-1	NA	NA	TRBJ2-5	TGCGCCAGCAGCTCTGCCGGGGTGGGCCAGGGGACCCAGTACTTC	CASSSAGVGQGTQYF
TRBV28	NA	NA	TRBJ2-5	TGTGCCAGCAGTCCCCCCACTTGGTTAAAAGAGACCCAGTACTTC	CASSPPTWLKETQYF
TRBV29-1	NA	TRBD1	TRBJ2-7	TGCAGCGTCCAACGGGGACAGGGGACCTACGAGCAGTACTTC	CSVQRGQGTYEQYF
TRBV4-2	few	NA	TRBJ1-2	TGTGCCAGCAGCCAAGCGCGGGGGGCGGAAGGCTACACCTTC	CASSQARGAEGYTF
TRBV3-1	few	NA	TRBJ2-1	TGTGCCAGCAGCCAAGATTCAATCTATGAGCAGTTCTTC	CASSQDSIYEQFF
TRBV5-1	NA	TRBD1	TRBJ2-7	TGCGCCAGCAGCTACCTAGCCGGGACAGGGGACGAGCAGTACTTC	CASSYLAGTGDEQYF
TRBV4-2	NA	NA	TRBJ2-3	TGTGCCAGCAGCCAAGATGCGGGCGATACGCAGTATTTT	CASSQDAGDTQYF
TRBV27	NA	NA	TRBJ2-2	TGTGCCAGCAGTCCCTGGGCGGTGGCCGGGGAGCTGTTTTTT	CASSPWAVAGELFF
TRBV4-2	NA	NA	TRBJ1-2	TGTGCCAGCAGCCAAGTGGAGAAAAGTGGGTTCGGCTACACCTTC	CASSQVEKSGFGYTF
TRBV7-2	NA	NA	TRBJ2-3	TGTGCCAGCAGCCCCCGGGGTAGCGGCCCAGATACGCAGTATTTT	CASSPRGSGPDTQYF
TRBV6-2/TRBV6-3	few	NA	TRBJ1-6	TGTGCCAGCAGTTACTCGAAAGAGAGCAGGTTACAGAATTCACCCCTCCACTTT	CASSYSKESRLQNSPLHF
TRBV5-6	NA	NA	TRBJ2-6	TGTGCCAGCAGCTTGGAAAGGGATTTCTCTGGGGCCAACGTCCTGACTTTC	CASSLERDFSGANVLTF
TRBV10-2	NA	NA	TRBJ2-1	TGCGCCAGCAACCAGAGAGGGACCCGGCAGTTCTTC	CASNQRGTRQFF
TRBV20-1	NA	NA	TRBJ2-1	TGCAGTGCTAGAGAACAGGGCACCTACAATGAGCAGTTCTTC	CSAREQGTYNEQFF
TRBV7-2	many	NA	TRBJ1-5	TGTGCCAGCAGTTTAAGTTGGAATCAGCCCCAGCATTTT	CASSLSWNQPQHF
TRBV29-1	NA	NA	TRBJ2-5	TGCAGCGCCGGGATGCTAGCCCAAGAGACCCAGTACTTC	CSAGMLAQETQYF
TRBV7-6	few	TRBD1	TRBJ1-2	TGTGCCAGCAGCTTAGCTCCTGGACAGGACTATGGCTACACCTTC	CASSLAPGQDYGYTF
TRBV7-3	NA	NA	TRBJ1-2	TGTGCCAGCAGCTCTGAGAACTCGGGAATCTATGGCTACACCTTC	CASSSENSGIYGYTF